This T cell receptor (beta chain) was recorded in a study of blood T cell repertoires in COVID-19. About the study: T cells, B-cell-depleted T cells, or PBMCs supplied cDNA or gDNA.

The assay was immunoSEQ multiplex PCR, and TCRdb's table has in-frame clones only and misses some. This sample yields over 45,000 clones, of which around nine tenths are seen a single time; about 8.5% belongs to the top ten. The CDR3 covers 14 residues. CDR1 is MNHEY, CDR2 SVGEGT, per germline. V gave up 2 bases and J gave up 5 bases, with 13 bases separating them. This clone was observed a single time. The chain couples TRBV6-2 or TRBV6-3 to TRBJ2-7; D is unresolved. The receptor was isolated from a man aged 55-75 years with active COVID-19. Sequencing input: peripheral blood. In DNA, the CDR3 is TGTGCCAGCAGTTACGAGTCGGTAGTCCACGAGCAGTACTTC. Translation: CASSYESVVHEQYF.